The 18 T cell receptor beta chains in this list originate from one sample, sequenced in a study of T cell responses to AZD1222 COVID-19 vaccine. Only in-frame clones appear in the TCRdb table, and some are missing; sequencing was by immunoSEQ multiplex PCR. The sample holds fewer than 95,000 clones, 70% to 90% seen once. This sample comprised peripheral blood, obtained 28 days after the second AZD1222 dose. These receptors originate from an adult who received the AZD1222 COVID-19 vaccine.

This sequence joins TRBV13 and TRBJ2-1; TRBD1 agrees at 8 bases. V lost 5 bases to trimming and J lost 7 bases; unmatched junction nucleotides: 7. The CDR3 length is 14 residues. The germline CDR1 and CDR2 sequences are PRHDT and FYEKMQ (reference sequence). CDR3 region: CASSRDRQANEQFF. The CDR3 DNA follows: TGTGCCAGCAGCCGGGACAGGCAAGCGAATGAGCAGTTCTTC.

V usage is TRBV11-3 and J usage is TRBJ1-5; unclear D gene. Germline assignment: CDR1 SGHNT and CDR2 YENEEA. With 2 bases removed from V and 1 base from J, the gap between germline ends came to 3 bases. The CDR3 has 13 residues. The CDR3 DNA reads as TGTGCCAGCAGCTTATTGAGCAATCAGCCCCAGCATTTT. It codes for CASSLLSNQPQHF.

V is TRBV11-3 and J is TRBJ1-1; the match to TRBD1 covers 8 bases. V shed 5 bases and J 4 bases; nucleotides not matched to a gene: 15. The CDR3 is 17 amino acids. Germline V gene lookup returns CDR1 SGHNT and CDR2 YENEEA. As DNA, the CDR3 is TGTGCCAGCAGCACCTCACCGGACAGGGTTCGAGTCACTGAAGCTTTCTTT. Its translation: CASSTSPDRVRVTEAFF.

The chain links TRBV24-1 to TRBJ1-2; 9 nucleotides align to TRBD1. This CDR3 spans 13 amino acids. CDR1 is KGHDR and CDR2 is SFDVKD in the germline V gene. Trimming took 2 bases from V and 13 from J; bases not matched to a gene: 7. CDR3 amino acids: CATSDYGTGPLTF. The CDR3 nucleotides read TGTGCCACCAGTGATTACGGGACAGGGCCCCTCACCTTC.

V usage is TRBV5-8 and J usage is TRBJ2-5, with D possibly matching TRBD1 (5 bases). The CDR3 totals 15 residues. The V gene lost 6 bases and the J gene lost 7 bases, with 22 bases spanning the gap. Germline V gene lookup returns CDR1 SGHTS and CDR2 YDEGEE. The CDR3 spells CASTIRMTELGTQYF. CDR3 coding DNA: TGTGCCAGCACCATCCGGATGACAGAGTTGGGGACCCAGTACTTC.

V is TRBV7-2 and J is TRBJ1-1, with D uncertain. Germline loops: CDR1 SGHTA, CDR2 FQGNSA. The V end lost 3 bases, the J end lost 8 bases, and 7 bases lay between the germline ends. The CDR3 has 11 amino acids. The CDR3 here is CASSLTGEAFF. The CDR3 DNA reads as TGTGCCAGCAGCTTGACGGGGGAAGCTTTCTTT.

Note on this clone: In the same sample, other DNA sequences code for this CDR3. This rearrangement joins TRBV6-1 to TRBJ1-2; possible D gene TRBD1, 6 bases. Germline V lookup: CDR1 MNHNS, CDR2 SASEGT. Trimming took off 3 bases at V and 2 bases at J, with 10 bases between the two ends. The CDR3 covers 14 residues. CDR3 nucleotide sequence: TGTGCCAGCAGTGACCCCGGGGGCAACTATGGCTACACCTTC. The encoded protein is CASSDPGGNYGYTF.

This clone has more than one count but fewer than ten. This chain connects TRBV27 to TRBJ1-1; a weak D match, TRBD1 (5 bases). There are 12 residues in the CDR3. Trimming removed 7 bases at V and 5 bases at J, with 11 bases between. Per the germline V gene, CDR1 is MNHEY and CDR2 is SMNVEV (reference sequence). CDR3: CASTTGGTEAFF. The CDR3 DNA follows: TGTGCCAGCACCACCGGGGGGACTGAAGCTTTCTTT.

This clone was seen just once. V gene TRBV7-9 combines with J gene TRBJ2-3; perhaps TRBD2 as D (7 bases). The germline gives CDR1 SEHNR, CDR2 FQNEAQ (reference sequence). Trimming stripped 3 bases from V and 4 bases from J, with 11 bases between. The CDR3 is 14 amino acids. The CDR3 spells CASSFEGGSDTQYF. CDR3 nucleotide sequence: TGTGCCAGCAGCTTTGAGGGGGGGTCAGATACGCAGTATTTT.

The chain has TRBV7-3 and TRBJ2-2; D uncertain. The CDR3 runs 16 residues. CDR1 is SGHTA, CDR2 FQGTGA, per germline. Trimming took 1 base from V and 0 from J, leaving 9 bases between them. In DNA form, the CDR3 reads TGTGCCAGCAGCTTAATGCGTAGGACGAACACCGGGGAGCTGTTTTTT. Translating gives CASSLMRRTNTGELFF.

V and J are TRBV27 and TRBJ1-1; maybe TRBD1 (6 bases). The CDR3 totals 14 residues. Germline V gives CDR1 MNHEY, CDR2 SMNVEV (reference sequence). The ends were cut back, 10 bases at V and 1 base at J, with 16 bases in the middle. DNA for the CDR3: TGTGCCACCGCAGAGCTCAGGGGGAACACTGAAGCTTTCTTT. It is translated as CATAELRGNTEAFF.

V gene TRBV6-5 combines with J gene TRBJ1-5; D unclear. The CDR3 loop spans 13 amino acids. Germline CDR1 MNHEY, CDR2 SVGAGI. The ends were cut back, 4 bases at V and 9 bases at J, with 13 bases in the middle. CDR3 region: CASSSTSGWPQHF. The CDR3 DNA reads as TGTGCCAGCAGTTCCACCTCCGGATGGCCCCAGCATTTT.

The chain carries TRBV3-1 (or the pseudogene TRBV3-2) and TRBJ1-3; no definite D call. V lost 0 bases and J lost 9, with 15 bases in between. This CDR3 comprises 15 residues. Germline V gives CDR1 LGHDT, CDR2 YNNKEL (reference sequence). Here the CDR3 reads CASSQDPTFISTIYF. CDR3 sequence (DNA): TGTGCCAGCAGCCAAGACCCTACGTTCATATCCACCATATATTTT.

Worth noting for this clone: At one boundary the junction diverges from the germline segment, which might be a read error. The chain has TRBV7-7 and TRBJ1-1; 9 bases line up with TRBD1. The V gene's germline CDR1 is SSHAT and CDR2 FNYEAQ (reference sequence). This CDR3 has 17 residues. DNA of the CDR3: TGTGCTAGCAGCCCCTGGACAGGGGCCGGACGGGGAGCTGAAGCTTTCTTT. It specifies CASSPWTGAGRGAEAFF.

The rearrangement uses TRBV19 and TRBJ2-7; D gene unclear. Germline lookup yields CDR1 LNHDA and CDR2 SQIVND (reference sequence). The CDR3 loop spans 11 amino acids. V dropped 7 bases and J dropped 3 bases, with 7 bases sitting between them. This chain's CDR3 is CASNRGYEQYF. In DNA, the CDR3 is TGTGCCAGTAATAGAGGCTACGAGCAGTACTTC.

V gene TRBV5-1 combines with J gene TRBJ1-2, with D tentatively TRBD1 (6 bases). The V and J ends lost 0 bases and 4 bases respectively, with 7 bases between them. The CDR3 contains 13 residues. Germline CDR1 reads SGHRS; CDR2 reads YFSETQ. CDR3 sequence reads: CASSLETGYGYTF. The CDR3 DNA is TGCGCCAGCAGCTTGGAGACAGGCTATGGCTACACCTTC.

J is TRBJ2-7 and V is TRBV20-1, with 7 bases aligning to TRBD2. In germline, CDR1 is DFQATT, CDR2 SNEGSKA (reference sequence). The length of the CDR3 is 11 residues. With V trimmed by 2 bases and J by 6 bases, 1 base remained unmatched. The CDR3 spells CSARLAAEQYF. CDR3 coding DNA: TGCAGTGCTAGACTAGCGGCCGAGCAGTACTTC.

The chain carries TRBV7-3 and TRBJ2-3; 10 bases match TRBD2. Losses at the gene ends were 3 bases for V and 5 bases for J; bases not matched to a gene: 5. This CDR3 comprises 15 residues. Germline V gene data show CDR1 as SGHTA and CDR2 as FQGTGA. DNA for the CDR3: TGTGCCAGCAGCTTGAGCGGGGGGGCCGTAGATACGCAGTATTTT. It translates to CASSLSGGAVDTQYF.